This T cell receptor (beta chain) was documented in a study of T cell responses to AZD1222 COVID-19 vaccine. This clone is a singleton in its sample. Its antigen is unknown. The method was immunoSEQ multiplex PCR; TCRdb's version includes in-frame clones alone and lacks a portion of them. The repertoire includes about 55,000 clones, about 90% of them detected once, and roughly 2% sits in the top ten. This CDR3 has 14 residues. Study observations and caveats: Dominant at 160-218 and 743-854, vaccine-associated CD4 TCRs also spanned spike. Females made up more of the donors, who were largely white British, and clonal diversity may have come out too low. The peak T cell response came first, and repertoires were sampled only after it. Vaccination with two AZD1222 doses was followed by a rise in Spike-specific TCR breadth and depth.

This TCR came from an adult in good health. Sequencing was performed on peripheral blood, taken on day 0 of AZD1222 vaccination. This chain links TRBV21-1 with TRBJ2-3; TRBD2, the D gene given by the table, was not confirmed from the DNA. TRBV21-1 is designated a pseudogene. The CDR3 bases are TGTGCCAGCCAACAAGCGGGAGGTATAGATACGCAGTATTTT. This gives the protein CASQQAGGIDTQYF.